These 5 T cell receptor beta chains originate from one sample sequenced in a study of blood T cell repertoires in COVID-19. This table comes from immunoSEQ multiplex PCR, and its TCRdb copy is limited to in-frame clones, with some not included. The data contain some 150,000 clones, 70% to 90% of them singletons. The source material was peripheral blood. The source is an older woman with COVID-19, enrolled during active disease.

This chain connects TRBV11-3 to TRBJ2-2; D is possibly TRBD1 (5 bases). The germline V and J ends were trimmed by 0 bases and 0 bases, with 11 bases remaining between them. CDR1 SGHNT and CDR2 YENEEA come from the germline V gene. The CDR3 consists of 17 residues. The CDR3 region is CASSLDNRIANTGELFF. The CDR3, as DNA: TGTGCCAGCAGCTTAGATAACAGGATCGCGAACACCGGGGAGCTGTTTTTT.

A note on this clone: This same CDR3 is encoded by further DNA sequences in the sample. The gene calls are TRBV15 and TRBJ1-2; weak D call: TRBD1 (6 bases). The CDR3 runs 13 residues. Trimming pared 3 bases from V and 1 base from J, leaving 6 bases between. Germline V gene data show CDR1 as LNHNV and CDR2 as YYDKDF (reference sequence). The CDR3 spells CATSRDSNYGYTF. CDR3 in DNA: TGTGCCACCAGCAGGGACAGTAACTATGGCTACACCTTC.

The CDR3 DNA follows: TGTGCCAGCAGTTACGCATCCCAGGGGATCTCCTACGAGCAGTACTTC. The encoded protein is CASSYASQGISYEQYF. The rearrangement links TRBV6-5 to TRBJ2-7; possibly TRBD1 for D (6 bases). The V gene's germline CDR1 is MNHEY and CDR2 SVGAGI. The CDR3 runs 16 residues. Between the trimmed V and J ends, which lost 2 bases and 0 bases, there was a span of 14 bases.

The chain couples TRBV10-1 to TRBJ2-3; 12 bases map to TRBD2. Germline CDR1 WNHNN, CDR2 SYGVQD (reference sequence). The V gene end was trimmed by 3 bases and the J gene end by 2 bases; junction bases not matched to a gene: 6. This CDR3 is built from 17 residues. For the CDR3, the DNA is TGCGCCAGCAGTGAAAGTCTAGCGGGGGGGCCCACAGATACGCAGTATTTT. This sequence encodes CASSESLAGGPTDTQYF.

The chain couples TRBV29-1 to TRBJ2-7; D is perhaps TRBD1 (8 bases). Germline values: CDR1 SQVTM, CDR2 ANQGSEA. CDR3 length: 14 residues. V was clipped by 2 bases and J by 7 bases, with 18 bases between them. The CDR3 DNA is TGCAGCGTTGAACGGGGGGCCGACAGGGGAGAGCAGTACTTC. Translation gives CSVERGADRGEQYF.